This T cell receptor beta chain was obtained from a study of blood T cell repertoires in COVID-19. A few counts support this clone. Sequencing used immunoSEQ multiplex PCR; TCRdb keeps in-frame clones, though not all of them. The sample contains about 50,000 clones, more than 75% of which appear only once. With V trimmed by 1 base and J by 10 bases, 7 bases remained unmatched. CDR1 and CDR2 from the germline V gene are GTSNPN and SVGIG (reference sequence). CDR3 length: 13 residues. The receptor comes from a woman aged 55-70 years with acute or convalescent COVID-19. The J gene is TRBJ2-1, the V gene TRBV30; 7 bases are shared with TRBD2. Sequenced sample: peripheral blood. CDR3 sequence reads: CAWSEASGGEQFF. CDR3 DNA: TGTGCCTGGAGTGAGGCTAGCGGAGGGGAGCAGTTCTTC.